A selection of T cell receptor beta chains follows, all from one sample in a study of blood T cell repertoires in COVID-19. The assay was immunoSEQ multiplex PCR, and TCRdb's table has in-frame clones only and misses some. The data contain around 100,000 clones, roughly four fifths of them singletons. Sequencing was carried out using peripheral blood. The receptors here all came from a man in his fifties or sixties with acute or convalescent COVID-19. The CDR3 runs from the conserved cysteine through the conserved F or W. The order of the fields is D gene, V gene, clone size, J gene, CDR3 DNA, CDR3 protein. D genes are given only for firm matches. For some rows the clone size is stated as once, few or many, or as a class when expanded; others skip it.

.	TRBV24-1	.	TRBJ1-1	TGTGCCACCAGTGATCCGGAGGTCCTGAACACTGAAGCTTTCTTT	CATSDPEVLNTEAFF
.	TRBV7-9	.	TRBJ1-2	TGTGCCAGCAGCTTACAACAGAATGGCTACACCTTC	CASSLQQNGYTF
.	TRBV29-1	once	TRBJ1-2	TGCAGCGTTGAAAATCAGGCCGGAAACTATGGCTACACCTTC	CSVENQAGNYGYTF
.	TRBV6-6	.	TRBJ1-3	TGTGCCAGCAGTTACGACAAATCTGGAAACACCATATATTTT	CASSYDKSGNTIYF
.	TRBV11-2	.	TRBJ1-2	TGTGCCAGCAGCTTAGACAGGCATGGCTACACCTTC	CASSLDRHGYTF
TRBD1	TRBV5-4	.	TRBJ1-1	TGTGCCAGCAGCTCGGGACAGGGAGAGTGGACTGAAGCTTTCTTT	CASSSGQGEWTEAFF
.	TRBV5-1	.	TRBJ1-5	TGCGCCAGCAGCTTGCTCGGAGATAGCAATCAGCCCCAGCATTTT	CASSLLGDSNQPQHF
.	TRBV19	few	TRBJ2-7	TGTGCCAGTAGTTTGGGGAGCTACGAGCAGTACTTC	CASSLGSYEQYF
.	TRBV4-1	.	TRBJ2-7	TGCGCCAGCAGCCAAATTGCCCTAGGTGGAGGGGGCGGGTACGAGCAGTACTTC	CASSQIALGGGGGYEQYF
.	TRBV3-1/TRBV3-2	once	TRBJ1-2	TGTGCCAGCAGCCCCGCGGCGGTTGGTGGCTACACCTTC	CASSPAAVGGYTF
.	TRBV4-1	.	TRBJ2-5	TGCGCCAGCAGCCAAGAGGGACTGTTTCAAGAGACCCAGTACTTC	CASSQEGLFQETQYF
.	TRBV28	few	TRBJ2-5	TGTGCCAGCAGACCGAGCGGGACAATCAAAGAGACCCAGTACTTC	CASRPSGTIKETQYF
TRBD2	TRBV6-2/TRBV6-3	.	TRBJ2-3	TGTGCCAGCAGCCTCACACTAGCGGGGGGACTTGACGCCGCAGATACGCAGTATTTT	CASSLTLAGGLDAADTQYF
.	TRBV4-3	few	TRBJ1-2	TGCGCCAGCAGCCAAGTCTTGGGACAAAGCTATGGCTACACCTTC	CASSQVLGQSYGYTF
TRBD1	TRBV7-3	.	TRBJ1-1	TGTGCCAGCAGCTCCGCGTTACAGGGGGTGGGCGTGGGCACTGAAGCTTTCTTT	CASSSALQGVGVGTEAFF
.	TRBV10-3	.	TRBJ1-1	TGTGCCATCAGTGAGCAGGGGACGACCACTGAAGCTTTCTTT	CAISEQGTTTEAFF
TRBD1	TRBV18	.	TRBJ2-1	TGTGCCAGCTCACAGGGTCTGACAGGGGGCAATGAGCAGTTCTTC	CASSQGLTGGNEQFF
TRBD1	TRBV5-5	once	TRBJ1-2	TGTGCCAGCAGCCTTAGACAGGGGAGGAGGGCTAACTATGGCTACACCTTC	CASSLRQGRRANYGYTF
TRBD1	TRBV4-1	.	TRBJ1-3	TGCGCCAGCAGCCAGGGACAGGGGGCTGGAAACACCATATATTTT	CASSQGQGAGNTIYF
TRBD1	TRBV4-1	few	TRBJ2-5	TGCGCCAGCAGCCATCTGACAGGGCCCCAAAAGACCCAGTACTTC	CASSHLTGPQKTQYF
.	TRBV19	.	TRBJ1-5	TGTGCCAGTAGTTTGGACTTGGGCAATCAGCCCCAGCATTTT	CASSLDLGNQPQHF
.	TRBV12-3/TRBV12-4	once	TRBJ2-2	TGTGCCAGCAGACAGGACACCGGGGAGCTGTTTTTT	CASRQDTGELFF
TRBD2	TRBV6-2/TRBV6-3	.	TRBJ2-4	TGTGCCAGCAGTTATGGCGGGGGTGGCAAAAACATTCAGTACTTC	CASSYGGGGKNIQYF
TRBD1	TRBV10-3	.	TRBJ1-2	TGTGCCACCTTAAACGCCCCGGACAGGGGGGACTATGGCTACACCTTC	CATLNAPDRGDYGYTF
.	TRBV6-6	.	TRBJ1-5	TGTGCCAGCAGTTCACAGGGTTCCTTAGGCAATCAGCCCCAGCATTTT	CASSSQGSLGNQPQHF
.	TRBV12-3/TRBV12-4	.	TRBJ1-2	TGTGCCAGCAGCCTCAGGGAAAACTATGGCTACACCTTC	CASSLRENYGYTF
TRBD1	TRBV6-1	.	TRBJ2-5	TGTGCCAGCAGTGGGTCTGCCGGGACAGGGGGAGGGGAGACCCAGTACTTC	CASSGSAGTGGGETQYF
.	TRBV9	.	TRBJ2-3	TGTGCCAGCAGCGCCTCAGCAGATACGCAGTATTTT	CASSASADTQYF
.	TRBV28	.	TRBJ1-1	TGTGCCAGCACCGAGATGAGGAACACTGAAGCTTTCTTT	CASTEMRNTEAFF
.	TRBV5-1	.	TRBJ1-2	TGCGCCAGCAGCCTCTCACAGGGATACTATGGCTACACCTTC	CASSLSQGYYGYTF
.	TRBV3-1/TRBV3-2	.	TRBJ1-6	TGTGCCAGCAGCCGTGGGACAATTAATTCACCCCTCCACTTT	CASSRGTINSPLHF
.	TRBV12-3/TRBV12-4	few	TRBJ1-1	TGTGCCAGCAGTTTCAGGGATTTGGCCGAAGCTTTCTTT	CASSFRDLAEAFF
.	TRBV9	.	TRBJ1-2	TGTGCCAGCACCACCACGGGGGACGGCTATGGCTACACCTTC	CASTTTGDGYGYTF
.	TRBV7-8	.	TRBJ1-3	TGTGCCAGCAGCTCACGGCCGCGACAGACCCACTCTGGAAACACCATATATTTT	CASSSRPRQTHSGNTIYF
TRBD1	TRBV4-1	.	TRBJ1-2	TGCGCCAGCAGCCAGACAGGGGGACAAAACTATGGCTACACCTTC	CASSQTGGQNYGYTF
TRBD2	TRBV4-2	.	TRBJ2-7	TGTGCCAGCAGCCAAGAAGCGGGGGGGCGGACCTACGAGCAGTACTTC	CASSQEAGGRTYEQYF
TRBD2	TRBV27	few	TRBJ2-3	TGTGCCAGCAGTCGAACTCGACTAGCGGGGCCAGATACGCAGTATTTT	CASSRTRLAGPDTQYF
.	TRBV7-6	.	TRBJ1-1	TGTGCCAGCAGCTTGGCGGGGGGCTTTACGGAAGCTTTCTTT	CASSLAGGFTEAFF
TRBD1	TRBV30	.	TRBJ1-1	TGTGCCTGGAGAGAGGGGGCTGGGACTGAAGCTTTCTTT	CAWREGAGTEAFF
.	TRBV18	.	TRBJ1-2	TGTGCCAGCTCACCACCGAATCAGGCGGGGCTGAAGGATGGCTACACCTTC	CASSPPNQAGLKDGYTF
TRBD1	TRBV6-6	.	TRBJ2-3	TGTGCCAGCAGCCAGGGGGCCGATACGCAGTATTTT	CASSQGADTQYF
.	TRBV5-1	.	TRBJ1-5	TGCGCCAGCAGCTTGGACACAGGGAGTAATCAGCCCCAGCATTTT	CASSLDTGSNQPQHF
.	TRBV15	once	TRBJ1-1	TGTGCCACCAGCAGAGGGAGGGGCACTGAAGCTTTCTTT	CATSRGRGTEAFF
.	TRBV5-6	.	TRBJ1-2	TGTGCCAGCAGCTTGTGGGGCGCGGGGGGCTACACCTTC	CASSLWGAGGYTF
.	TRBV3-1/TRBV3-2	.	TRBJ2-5	TGTGCCAGCAGCCAACAGGGGGGACTCCAAGAGACCCAGTACTTC	CASSQQGGLQETQYF
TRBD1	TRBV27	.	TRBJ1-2	TGTGCCAGCAGACCGGGACAGGGGTTGGTCGAAGGCTACACCTTC	CASRPGQGLVEGYTF
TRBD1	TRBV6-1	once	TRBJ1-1	TGTGCCAGCAGTGCCCGGACAGGGGCGATGGGGGATGAAGCTTTCTTT	CASSARTGAMGDEAFF